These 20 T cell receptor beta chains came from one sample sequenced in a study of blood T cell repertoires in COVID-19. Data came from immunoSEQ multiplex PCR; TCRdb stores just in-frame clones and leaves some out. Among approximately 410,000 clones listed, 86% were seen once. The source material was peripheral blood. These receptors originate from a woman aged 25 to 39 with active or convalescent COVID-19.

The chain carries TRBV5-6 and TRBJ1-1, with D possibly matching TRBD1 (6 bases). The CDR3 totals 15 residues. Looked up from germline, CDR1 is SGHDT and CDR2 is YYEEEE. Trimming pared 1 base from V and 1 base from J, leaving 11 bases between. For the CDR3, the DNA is TGTGCCAGCAGCTTGTTGTCACAGGGGAACACTGAAGCTTTCTTT. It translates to CASSLLSQGNTEAFF.

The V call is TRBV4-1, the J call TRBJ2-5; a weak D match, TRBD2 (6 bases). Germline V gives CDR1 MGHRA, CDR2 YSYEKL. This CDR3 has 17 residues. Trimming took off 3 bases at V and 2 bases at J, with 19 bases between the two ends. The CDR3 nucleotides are TGCGCCAGCAGCCAGACGACTAGTTCATCGGGTCAAGAGACCCAGTACTTC. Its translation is CASSQTTSSSGQETQYF.

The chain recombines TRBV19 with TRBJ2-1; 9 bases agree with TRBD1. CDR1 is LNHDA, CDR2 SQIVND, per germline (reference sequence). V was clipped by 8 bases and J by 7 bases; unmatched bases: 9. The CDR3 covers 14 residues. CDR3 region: CASAGTGIRNEQFF. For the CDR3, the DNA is TGTGCCAGTGCCGGGACAGGGATCAGGAATGAGCAGTTCTTC.

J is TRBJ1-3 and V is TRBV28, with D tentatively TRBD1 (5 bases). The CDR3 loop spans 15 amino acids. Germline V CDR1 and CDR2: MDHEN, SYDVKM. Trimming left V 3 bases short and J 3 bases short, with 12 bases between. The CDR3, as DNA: TGTGCCAGCAGTTTCCGGGGGGGTGGTGGAAACACCATATATTTT. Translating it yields CASSFRGGGGNTIYF.

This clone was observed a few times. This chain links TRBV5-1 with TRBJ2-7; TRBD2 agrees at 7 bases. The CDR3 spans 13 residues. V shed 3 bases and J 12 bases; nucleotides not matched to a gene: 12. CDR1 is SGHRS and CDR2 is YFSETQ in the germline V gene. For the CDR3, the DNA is TGCGCCAGCAGCTCTCCTCCCCCCGGGAGGTTGTACTTC. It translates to CASSSPPPGRLYF.

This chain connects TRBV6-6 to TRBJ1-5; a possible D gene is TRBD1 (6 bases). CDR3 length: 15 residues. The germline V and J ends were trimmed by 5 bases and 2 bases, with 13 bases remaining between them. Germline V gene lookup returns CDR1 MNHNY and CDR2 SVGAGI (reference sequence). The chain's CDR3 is CASSRLTGRNQPQHF. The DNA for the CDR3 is TGTGCCAGCAGTCGCCTCACAGGGCGCAATCAGCCCCAGCATTTT.

The CDR3 bases are TGTGCCAGTAGTATTGGAGCATGGGGGGCCAACGTCCTGACTTTC. Its translation is CASSIGAWGANVLTF. The chain couples TRBV19 to TRBJ2-6; D is unclear. CDR1 and CDR2 from the germline V gene are LNHDA and SQIVND (reference sequence). The V and J ends lost 3 bases and 4 bases respectively, with 10 bases between them. The CDR3 runs 15 residues.

CDR3 protein: CASSYTLTGQKYGYTF. The DNA of the CDR3 is TGTGCCAGCAGTTACACCCTAACGGGACAGAAATATGGCTACACCTTC. The rearrangement links TRBV6-5 to TRBJ1-2; 7 bases agree with TRBD1. Germline V gives CDR1 MNHEY, CDR2 SVGAGI. This CDR3 comprises 16 residues. The trim removed 2 bases at V and 5 bases at J, leaving 11 bases unmatched.

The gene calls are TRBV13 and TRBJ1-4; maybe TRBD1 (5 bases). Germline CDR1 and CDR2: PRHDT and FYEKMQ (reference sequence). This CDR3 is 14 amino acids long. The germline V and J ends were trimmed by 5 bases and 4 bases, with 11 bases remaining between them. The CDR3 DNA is TGTGCCAGCAGCCAACAGGTCTATAATGAAAAACTGTTTTTT. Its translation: CASSQQVYNEKLFF.

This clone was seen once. The CDR3 sequence: CASGLAFERSLNQPQHF. Written as DNA, the CDR3 is TGTGCTAGTGGTTTGGCCTTCGAGAGGAGCTTAAATCAGCCCCAGCATTTT. The rearrangement joins TRBV12-5 to TRBJ1-5; D ambiguous. The length of the CDR3 is 17 residues. Per germline, CDR1 LGHNT and CDR2 FRNRAP. Between the trimmed V and J ends, which lost 1 base and 4 bases, there was a span of 17 bases.

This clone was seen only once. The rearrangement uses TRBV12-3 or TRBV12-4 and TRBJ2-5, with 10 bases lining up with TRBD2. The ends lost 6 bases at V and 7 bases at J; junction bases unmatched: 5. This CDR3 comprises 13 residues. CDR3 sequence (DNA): TGTGCCAGCAGCCCTAGCGGGGGTAGGACCCAGTACTTC. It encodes CASSPSGGRTQYF.

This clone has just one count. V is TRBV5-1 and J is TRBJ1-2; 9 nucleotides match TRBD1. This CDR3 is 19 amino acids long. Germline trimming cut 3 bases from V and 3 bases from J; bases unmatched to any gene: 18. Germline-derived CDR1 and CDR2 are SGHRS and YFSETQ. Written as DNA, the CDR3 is TGCGCCAGCAGCTATCAGTCCCGAACAGACAGGGGGGATTACTATGGCTACACCTTC. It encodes CASSYQSRTDRGDYYGYTF.

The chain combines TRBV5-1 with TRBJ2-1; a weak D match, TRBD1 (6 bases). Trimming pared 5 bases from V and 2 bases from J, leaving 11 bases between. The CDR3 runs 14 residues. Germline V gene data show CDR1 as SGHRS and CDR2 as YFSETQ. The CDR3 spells CASSKGETYNEQFF. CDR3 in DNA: TGCGCCAGCAGTAAGGGGGAGACCTACAATGAGCAGTTCTTC.

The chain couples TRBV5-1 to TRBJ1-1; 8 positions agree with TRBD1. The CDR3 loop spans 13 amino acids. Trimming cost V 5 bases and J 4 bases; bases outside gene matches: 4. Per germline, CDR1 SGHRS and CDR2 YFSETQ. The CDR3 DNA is TGCGCCAGCAGTTTCGACAGGGGCACTGAAGCTTTCTTT. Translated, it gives CASSFDRGTEAFF.

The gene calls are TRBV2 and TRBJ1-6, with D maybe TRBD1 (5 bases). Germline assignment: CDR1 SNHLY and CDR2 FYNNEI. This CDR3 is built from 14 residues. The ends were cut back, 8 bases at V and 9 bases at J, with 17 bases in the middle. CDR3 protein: CASQGNRDPSPLHF. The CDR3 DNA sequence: TGTGCCAGCCAGGGAAACAGAGACCCTTCACCCCTCCACTTT.

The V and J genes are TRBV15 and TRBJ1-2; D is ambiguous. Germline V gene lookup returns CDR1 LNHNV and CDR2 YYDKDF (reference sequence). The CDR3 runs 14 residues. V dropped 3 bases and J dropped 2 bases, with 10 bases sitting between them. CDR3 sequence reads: CATSRAGPNYGYTF. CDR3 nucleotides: TGTGCCACCAGCAGGGCGGGCCCGAACTATGGCTACACCTTC.

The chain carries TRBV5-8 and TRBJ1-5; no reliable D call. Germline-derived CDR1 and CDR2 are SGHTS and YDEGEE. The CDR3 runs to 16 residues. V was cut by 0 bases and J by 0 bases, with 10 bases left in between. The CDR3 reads CASSLVTYYSNQPQHF. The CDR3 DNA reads TGTGCCAGCAGCTTGGTGACATATTATAGCAATCAGCCCCAGCATTTT. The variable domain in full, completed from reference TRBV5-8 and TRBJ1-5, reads EAGVTQSPTHLIKTRGQQATLRCSPISGHTSVYWYQQALGLGLQFLLWYDEGEERNRGNFPPRFSGRQFPNYSSELNVNALELEDSALYLCASSLVTYYSNQPQHFGDGTRLSIL.

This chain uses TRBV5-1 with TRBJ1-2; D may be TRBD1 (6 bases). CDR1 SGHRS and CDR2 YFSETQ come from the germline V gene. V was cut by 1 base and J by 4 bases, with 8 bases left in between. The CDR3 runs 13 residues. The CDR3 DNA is TGCGCCAGCAGCTTGAACAGGGCCTATGGCTACACCTTC. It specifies CASSLNRAYGYTF. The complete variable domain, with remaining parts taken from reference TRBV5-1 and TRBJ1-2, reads KAGVTQTPRYLIKTRGQQVTLSCSPISGHRSVSWYQQTPGQGLQFLFEYFSETQRNKGNFPGRFSGRQFSNSRSEMNVSTLELGDSALYLCASSLNRAYGYTFGSGTRLTVV.

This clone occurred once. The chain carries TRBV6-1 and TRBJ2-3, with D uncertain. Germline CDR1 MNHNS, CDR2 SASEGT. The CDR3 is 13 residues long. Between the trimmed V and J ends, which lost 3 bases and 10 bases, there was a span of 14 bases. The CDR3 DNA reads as TGTGCCAGCAGTGATTCGGCGTTTGGAGCGCAGTATTTT. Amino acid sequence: CASSDSAFGAQYF.

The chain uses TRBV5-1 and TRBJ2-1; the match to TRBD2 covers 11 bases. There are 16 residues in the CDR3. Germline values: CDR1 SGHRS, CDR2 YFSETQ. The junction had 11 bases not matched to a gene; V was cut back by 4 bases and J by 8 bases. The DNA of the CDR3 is TGCGCCAGCAGCCATTCCGGGACTAGCGGCATAGATGAGCAGTTCTTC. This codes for CASSHSGTSGIDEQFF.